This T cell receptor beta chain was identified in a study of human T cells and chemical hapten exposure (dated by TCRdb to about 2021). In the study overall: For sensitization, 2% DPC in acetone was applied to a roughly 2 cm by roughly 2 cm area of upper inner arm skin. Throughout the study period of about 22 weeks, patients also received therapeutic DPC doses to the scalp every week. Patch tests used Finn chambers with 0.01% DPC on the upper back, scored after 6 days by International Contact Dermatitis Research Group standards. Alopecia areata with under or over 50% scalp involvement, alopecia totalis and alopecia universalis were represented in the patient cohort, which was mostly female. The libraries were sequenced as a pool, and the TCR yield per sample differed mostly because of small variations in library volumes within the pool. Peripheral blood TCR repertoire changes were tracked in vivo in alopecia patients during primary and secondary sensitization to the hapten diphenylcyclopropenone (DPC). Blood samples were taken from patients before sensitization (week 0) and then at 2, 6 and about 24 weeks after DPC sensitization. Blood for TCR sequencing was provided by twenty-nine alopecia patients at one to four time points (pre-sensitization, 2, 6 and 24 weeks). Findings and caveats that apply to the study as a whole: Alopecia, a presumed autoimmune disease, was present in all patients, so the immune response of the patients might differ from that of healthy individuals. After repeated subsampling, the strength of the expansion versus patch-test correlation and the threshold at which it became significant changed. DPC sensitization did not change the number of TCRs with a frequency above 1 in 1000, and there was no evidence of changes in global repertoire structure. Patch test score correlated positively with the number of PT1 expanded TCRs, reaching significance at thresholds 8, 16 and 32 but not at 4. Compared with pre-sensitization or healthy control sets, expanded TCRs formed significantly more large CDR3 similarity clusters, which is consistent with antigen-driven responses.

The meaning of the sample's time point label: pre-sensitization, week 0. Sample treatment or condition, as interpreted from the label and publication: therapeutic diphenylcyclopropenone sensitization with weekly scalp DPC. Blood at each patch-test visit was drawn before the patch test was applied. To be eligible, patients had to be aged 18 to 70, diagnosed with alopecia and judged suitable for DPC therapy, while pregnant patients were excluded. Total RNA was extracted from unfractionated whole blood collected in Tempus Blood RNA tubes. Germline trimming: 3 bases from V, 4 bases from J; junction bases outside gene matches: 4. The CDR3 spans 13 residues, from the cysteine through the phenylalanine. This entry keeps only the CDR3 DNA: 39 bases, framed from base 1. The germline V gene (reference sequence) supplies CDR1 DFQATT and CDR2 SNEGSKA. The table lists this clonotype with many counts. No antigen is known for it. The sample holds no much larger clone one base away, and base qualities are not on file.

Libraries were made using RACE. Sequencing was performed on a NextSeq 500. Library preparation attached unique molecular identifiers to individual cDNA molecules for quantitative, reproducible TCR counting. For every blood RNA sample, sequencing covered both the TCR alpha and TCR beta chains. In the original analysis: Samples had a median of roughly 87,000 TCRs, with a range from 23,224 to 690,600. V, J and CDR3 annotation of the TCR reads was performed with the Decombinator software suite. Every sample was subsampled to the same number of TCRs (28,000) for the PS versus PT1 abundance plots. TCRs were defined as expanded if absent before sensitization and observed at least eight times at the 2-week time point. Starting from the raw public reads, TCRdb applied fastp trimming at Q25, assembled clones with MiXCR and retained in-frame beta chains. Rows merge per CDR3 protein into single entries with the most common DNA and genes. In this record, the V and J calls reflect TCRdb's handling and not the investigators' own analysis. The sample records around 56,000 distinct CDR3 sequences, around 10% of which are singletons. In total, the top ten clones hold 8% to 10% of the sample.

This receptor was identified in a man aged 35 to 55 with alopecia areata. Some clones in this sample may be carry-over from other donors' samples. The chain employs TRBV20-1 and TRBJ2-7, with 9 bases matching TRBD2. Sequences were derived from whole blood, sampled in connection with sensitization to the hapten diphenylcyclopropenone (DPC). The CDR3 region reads CSASPSGRYEQYF. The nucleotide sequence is TGCAGTGCTAGTCCCAGCGGGAGGTACGAGCAGTACTTC.